These T cell receptor beta chains were read from a single sample in a study of blood T cell repertoires in COVID-19. Clones were read by immunoSEQ multiplex PCR, and TCRdb kept only the in-frame ones, dropping some. Among tens of thousands of clones listed, over 70% were seen once. What was sequenced was peripheral blood. All receptors derive from a human donor in a cohort sampled during active COVID-19. Each CDR3 is given with its conserved first and last residue. The order of the fields is V gene, clone size, D gene, J gene, CDR3 DNA, CDR3 protein. A D gene is named only where the DNA matches it firmly. Size values are once, few and many counts, or a class for expanded clones, and some rows have none.

TRBV20-1,medium-sized,NA,TRBJ1-6,TGCAGTGCTAGTCGACGGGGGAATAATTCACCCCTCCACTTT,CSASRRGNNSPLHF
TRBV27,NA,TRBD2,TRBJ2-7,TGTGCCAGCAGAGGACTAGCGGGAGGGCAATACGAGCAGTACTTC,CASRGLAGGQYEQYF
TRBV25-1,NA,NA,TRBJ1-2,TGTGCCAGCAGTGAAGCAGGGTGGGGTAACTATGGCTACACCTTC,CASSEAGWGNYGYTF
TRBV18,NA,NA,TRBJ2-7,TGTGCCAGCTCACCACTCGTTACAGGGTCTCACGAGCAGTACTTC,CASSPLVTGSHEQYF
TRBV28,NA,NA,TRBJ1-4,TGTGCCAGCCAATATCCGGGGAAAGCGTCTAATGAAAAACTGTTTTTT,CASQYPGKASNEKLFF
TRBV27,NA,NA,TRBJ1-5,TGTGCCAGCAGTCGACATTATAATCAGCCCCAGCATTTT,CASSRHYNQPQHF
TRBV4-1,NA,NA,TRBJ2-2,TGCGCCAGCAGCCAAGATTGGCTAGCGACCAACACCGGGGAGCTGTTTTTT,CASSQDWLATNTGELFF
TRBV5-6,NA,NA,TRBJ2-3,TGTGCCAGCACCCAGCAATGGGCTAACACAGATACGCAGTATTTT,CASTQQWANTDTQYF
TRBV5-1,NA,TRBD2,TRBJ2-7,TGCGCCAGCAGCCTACTAGCGGAAGCCTACGAGCAGTACTTC,CASSLLAEAYEQYF
TRBV6-1,NA,TRBD2,TRBJ2-3,TGTGCCAGCAGTGAAGCGGGCAGACTAGCCTTCACAGATACGCAGTATTTT,CASSEAGRLAFTDTQYF
TRBV5-1,NA,NA,TRBJ2-1,TGCGCCAGTACAGAAACCTACAATGAGCAGTTCTTC,CASTETYNEQFF
TRBV18,NA,TRBD1,TRBJ1-1,TGTGCCAGCTCACTCAGGGGGTTGAACACTGAAGCTTTCTTT,CASSLRGLNTEAFF
TRBV5-1,few,NA,TRBJ2-7,TGCGCCAGCATGGACAGCGGCTCCTACGAGCAGTACTTC,CASMDSGSYEQYF
TRBV6-6,NA,TRBD2,TRBJ2-3,TGTGCCAGTCGGACTAGCGGGAGCACAGATACGCAGTATTTT,CASRTSGSTDTQYF
TRBV5-4,NA,NA,TRBJ2-2,TGTGCCAGCAGCCTAGGGGGTAAGGGGCGGGTCACCGGGGAGCTGTTTTTT,CASSLGGKGRVTGELFF
TRBV11-2,NA,NA,TRBJ1-4,TGTGCCAGCAGCCCCTTGGGCAGGGATGGTGAAAAACTGTTTTTT,CASSPLGRDGEKLFF
TRBV4-1,few,TRBD2,TRBJ2-2,TGCGCCAGCAGCCGAGGACTAGCGGGAGAGGCAGGGGAGCTGTTTTTT,CASSRGLAGEAGELFF
TRBV28,NA,TRBD2,TRBJ2-7,TGTGCCAGCAGCGGGAGGGCCTCCTACGAGCAGTACTTC,CASSGRASYEQYF
TRBV11-2,NA,TRBD2,TRBJ2-1,TGTGCCAGCAGCATCCTAGCGGGAGTAGAATACAATGAGCAGTTCTTC,CASSILAGVEYNEQFF
TRBV6-6,few,TRBD1,TRBJ2-4,TGTGCCAGCAGCCACAGGACAGGCGGGTATTACTTC,CASSHRTGGYYF
TRBV15,NA,TRBD1,TRBJ2-2,TGTGCCACCAGCGGACCGGAGGGACAGGGGCTTGGGTGGGAGCTGTTTTTT,CATSGPEGQGLGWELFF
TRBV3-1/TRBV3-2,once,NA,TRBJ1-5,TGTGCCAGCAGCCAAGATTTTGGGCGCCCCCAGCATTTT,CASSQDFGRPQHF
TRBV5-6,NA,NA,TRBJ2-1,TGTGCCAGCAGCTTGGTCACGGAGCCCACCTACAATGAGCAGTTCTTC,CASSLVTEPTYNEQFF
TRBV2,NA,TRBD2,TRBJ2-3,TGTGCCCCCGGTGGGCGGGAGTACACAGATACGCAGTATTTT,CAPGGREYTDTQYF
TRBV7-8,few,TRBD1,TRBJ1-5,TGTGCCAGCAGCCAAGGACCAAGGACAGGGACGAATCAGCCCCAGCATTTT,CASSQGPRTGTNQPQHF
TRBV7-2,NA,NA,TRBJ2-5,TGTGCCAGCAGCTTAGCGGGGGGTCAGCAAGAGACCCAGTACTTC,CASSLAGGQQETQYF
TRBV24-1,once,NA,TRBJ1-5,TGTGCCACCAGTCGGGGGGGCAATCAGCCCCAGCATTTT,CATSRGGNQPQHF
TRBV29-1,NA,NA,TRBJ1-3,TGCAGCGTAAAACACGGAGGTAGAAACACCATATATTTT,CSVKHGGRNTIYF
TRBV5-1,NA,TRBD2,TRBJ2-7,TGCGCCAGCAGTCCGACGGGGGGGGAGGGGGGTTACGAGCAGTACTTC,CASSPTGGEGGYEQYF
TRBV11-3,few,NA,TRBJ2-7,TGTGCCAGCAGCTTATCGGGGTTCGACGAGCAGTACTTC,CASSLSGFDEQYF
TRBV28,NA,TRBD1,TRBJ2-3,TGTGCCAGCAGGGGCCTGGTAGGGGACAGAATCAGCACAGATACGCAGTATTTT,CASRGLVGDRISTDTQYF
TRBV2,NA,TRBD1,TRBJ2-1,TGTGCCAGCAGTGAACGATCCTTGGGCAGGGGGTTCGGTGAGCAGTTCTTC,CASSERSLGRGFGEQFF
TRBV3-1/TRBV3-2,NA,NA,TRBJ2-5,TGTGCCAGCAGCCCCCCAGCCCGGACAAGCAGTGGGACCCAGTACTTC,CASSPPARTSSGTQYF
TRBV9,NA,NA,TRBJ2-1,TGTGCCAGCAGCGTAGGATGGTGGCTTACCTACAATGAGCAGTTCTTC,CASSVGWWLTYNEQFF
TRBV6-1,NA,NA,TRBJ1-6,TGTGCCAGCAGTGAAATTAGAGGACAGCATTCACCCCTCCACTTT,CASSEIRGQHSPLHF
TRBV5-8,NA,NA,TRBJ2-1,TGTGCCACCACGCCGGGGGGCGGGGCCTCCTACAATGAGCAGTTCTTC,CATTPGGGASYNEQFF
TRBV29-1,NA,NA,TRBJ2-3,TGCAGCGTTGACAGGGTGGGGACAGATACGCAGTATTTT,CSVDRVGTDTQYF
TRBV19,NA,TRBD1,TRBJ2-7,TGTGCCAGTAGGCGACAGGGGATGAGTCCCTACGAGCAGTACTTC,CASRRQGMSPYEQYF
TRBV4-2,NA,NA,TRBJ2-7,TGTGCCAGCAGCCAAGATCGGCTAGGTTACGAGCAGTACTTC,CASSQDRLGYEQYF
TRBV7-9,NA,TRBD1,TRBJ1-6,TGTGCCAGCAGCATCGACAGGGCCTTGGGTTCACCCCTCCACTTT,CASSIDRALGSPLHF
TRBV24-1,once,TRBD1,TRBJ1-4,TGTGCCACCAGTGAGCCCATCCCGGGACAGGGAACTAATGAAAAACTGTTTTTT,CATSEPIPGQGTNEKLFF
TRBV2,NA,TRBD2,TRBJ2-3,TGTGCCAGCCTAGCGGAGCTCACAGATACGCAGTATTTT,CASLAELTDTQYF
TRBV28,NA,NA,TRBJ2-5,TGTGCCAGCAGTTTTCCCAGGGCAGAGACCCAGTACTTC,CASSFPRAETQYF
TRBV12-5,few,NA,TRBJ2-1,TGTGCTAGTGGCCACGGACATTACAATGAGCAGTTCTTC,CASGHGHYNEQFF
TRBV5-1,NA,TRBD2,TRBJ2-7,TGCGCCAGCAGCCTCGACCTGGGGGGCGGACTAGCGGGAAGGAGCTCCTACGAGCAGTACTTC,CASSLDLGGGLAGRSSYEQYF
TRBV18,NA,NA,TRBJ2-7,TGTGCCAGCTCACCTACGATGACATTTAGCTCCTACGAGCAGTACTTC,CASSPTMTFSSYEQYF
TRBV2,few,TRBD1,TRBJ2-2,TGTGCCAGCAGGACAGGGTGGGAGCTGTTTTTT,CASRTGWELFF
TRBV27,NA,TRBD1,TRBJ2-1,TGTGCCAGCAGATACTCCGGGACAGGGTTCAATGAGCAGTTCTTC,CASRYSGTGFNEQFF
TRBV7-9,NA,NA,TRBJ1-5,TGTGCCAGCAGCTTAAACAGTCAGCCCCAGCATTTT,CASSLNSQPQHF
TRBV10-1,NA,NA,TRBJ2-5,TGCGCCAGCAGTGACGAACTCCGGGAGACCCAGTACTTC,CASSDELRETQYF
TRBV7-6,NA,TRBD2,TRBJ2-1,TGTGCCAGCAGCAGAGCGGGATTCCCCTACAATGAGCAGTTCTTC,CASSRAGFPYNEQFF
TRBV29-1,NA,TRBD2,TRBJ2-3,TGCAGCTCAATAACTAGCGGGAGGACAGATACGCAGTATTTT,CSSITSGRTDTQYF
TRBV19,NA,NA,TRBJ2-3,TGTGCCAGTAGTTCAGGGCCTGCGCAGTATTTT,CASSSGPAQYF